The 2 T cell receptor beta chains listed next were all sequenced from one sample in a study of blood T cell repertoires in COVID-19. Only in-frame clones appear in the TCRdb table, and some are missing; sequencing was by immunoSEQ multiplex PCR. The sample has about 200,000 clones, 80% to 90% seen once. Sequenced material: PBMCs or T cells enriched from blood (not recorded which). These TCRs come from a woman in her twenties or thirties who had been exposed to COVID-19.

This clone was counted a few times. J is TRBJ1-6 and V is TRBV13; D call uncertain. V lost 5 bases and J lost 4, with 15 bases in between. Germline-derived CDR1 and CDR2 are PRHDT and FYEKMQ (reference sequence). The CDR3 loop spans 16 amino acids. The DNA for the CDR3 is TGTGCCAGCAGCGAGAACCTGCAGGCGTATAATTCACCCCTCCACTTT. This gives the protein CASSENLQAYNSPLHF.

This chain connects TRBV7-6 to TRBJ1-1; D perhaps matches TRBD1 (5 bases). Germline V gene data show CDR1 as SGHVS and CDR2 as FNYEAQ. Trimming took off 4 bases at V and 3 bases at J, with 9 bases between the two ends. The CDR3 spans 13 residues. The CDR3 DNA is TGTGCCAGCAGCTCACGGGGGTACACTGAAGCTTTCTTT. Protein product: CASSSRGYTEAFF.